These T cell receptor beta chains were read from a single sample in a study of blood T cell repertoires in COVID-19. Clones were sequenced by immunoSEQ multiplex PCR, and TCRdb holds only the in-frame ones, with some missing. In the table there are 97,000 or so clones, 70% to 80% of which are singletons. Sequencing was performed on peripheral blood. Receptors were obtained from a woman of 80 years or more with active or convalescent COVID-19. CDR3s include the opening cysteine and the closing phenylalanine or tryptophan. D genes are given only for firm matches. Clone size is shown for a subset of rows, as once, few, many or a class of expanded clone.

DNA,CDR3,D,J,length,size,V
TGCGCCAGCAGGGGCAGGGTCGACACTGAAGCTTTCTTT,CASRGRVDTEAFF,.,TRBJ1-1,13,.,TRBV10-2
TGTGCCAGCCGGACTAGCGGGGCAGATACGCAGTATTTT,CASRTSGADTQYF,TRBD2,TRBJ2-3,13,.,TRBV7-9
TGTGCCAGCAGTGAGCCCAGAAGAAGCAATCAGCCCCAGCATTTT,CASSEPRRSNQPQHF,.,TRBJ1-5,15,.,TRBV6-1
TGCGCCAGCAGCCAGGCCGGGGAGGGACAGTTCTTC,CASSQAGEGQFF,TRBD2,TRBJ2-1,12,.,TRBV4-3
TGTGCCATCAGATTATCCGGGACAGGGCCCCACGAGCAGTACTTC,CAIRLSGTGPHEQYF,TRBD1,TRBJ2-7,15,.,TRBV10-3
TGTGCCAGTAGTGGGTCGGGACAAGGGCTAACCTACGAGCAGTACTTC,CASSGSGQGLTYEQYF,.,TRBJ2-7,16,.,TRBV19
TGTGCCAGCAGCTTCTCGGGGGGCTATGGCTACACCTTC,CASSFSGGYGYTF,.,TRBJ1-2,13,.,TRBV5-4
TGTGCCAGGGGGACAGGCACAGATACGCAGTATTTT,CARGTGTDTQYF,TRBD1,TRBJ2-3,12,.,TRBV2
TGTGCCAGCAGCTTAGGCCCCCGGGGGGCCCGGGGAGCTTTCTTT,CASSLGPRGARGAFF,.,TRBJ1-1,15,.,TRBV7-6
TGTGCCAGCTCTCTAGGGCCTAGCCCCTACAATGAGCAGTTCTTC,CASSLGPSPYNEQFF,.,TRBJ2-1,15,few,TRBV27
TGTGCCAGCAGCTTGGCGGCTAGCGGGAGGAGCTCCTACGAGCAGTACTTC,CASSLAASGRSSYEQYF,TRBD2,TRBJ2-7,17,.,TRBV5-1
TGTGCCAGCAGTACTGGGAGGGGCGAGCAGTACTTC,CASSTGRGEQYF,TRBD2,TRBJ2-7,12,.,TRBV7-2
TGCGCCAGTTCGACAGGGACCTATGGCTACACCTTC,CASSTGTYGYTF,TRBD1,TRBJ1-2,12,few,TRBV5-1
TGTGCCAGTAGTAGCGGGGCACTAGCGGGAGGGCCTGAGACCCAGTACTTC,CASSSGALAGGPETQYF,TRBD2,TRBJ2-5,17,.,TRBV19
TGCGCCAGTCGAGGGCGGGCTTTCACAGATACGCAGTATTTT,CASRGRAFTDTQYF,.,TRBJ2-3,14,.,TRBV5-1
TGTGCCAGCAGCTTCTTGAGTGGGTCGGGAGAGACCCAGTACTTC,CASSFLSGSGETQYF,.,TRBJ2-5,15,.,TRBV5-6
TGTGCCAGCAGCGCGCTTCTGGCACCCTCCTACAATGAGCAGTTCTTC,CASSALLAPSYNEQFF,.,TRBJ2-1,16,.,TRBV9
TGTGCCATCACCACTCATGGACAGGGGGAAGCGTGGACCTTC,CAITTHGQGEAWTF,TRBD1,TRBJ1-2,14,.,TRBV10-3
TGTGCCAGCCGGACTAGCGGGAGCTCCTACAATGAGCAGTTCTTC,CASRTSGSSYNEQFF,TRBD2,TRBJ2-1,15,.,TRBV7-9
TGTGCCAGCAGCCCCAGGGTAGGAAGCGAGACCCAGTACTTC,CASSPRVGSETQYF,.,TRBJ2-5,14,.,TRBV14
TGTGCCAGCAGCGTTGGGCAGGGGGGTTCAGGGAGCACCTACGAGCAGTACTTC,CASSVGQGGSGSTYEQYF,.,TRBJ2-7,18,.,TRBV9
TGTGCCAGCAGTTACTCGAGTTTCCAGCCCCAGCATTTT,CASSYSSFQPQHF,.,TRBJ1-5,13,.,TRBV6-5
TGTGCCAGCAGCGCCTCAGGGGTCTCTGGAAACACCATATATTTT,CASSASGVSGNTIYF,.,TRBJ1-3,15,.,TRBV9
TGTGCCAGCAGTGAAGCCACACTTCAGGGTGGCGGGGAGCTGTTTTTT,CASSEATLQGGGELFF,.,TRBJ2-2,16,.,TRBV2
TGTGCCAGCAGTACTACACCCGGACTAGCGGGACGCTCCTACGAGCAGTACTTC,CASSTTPGLAGRSYEQYF,TRBD2,TRBJ2-7,18,.,TRBV28
TGTGCCAGCAGGGATCCAGGGGGACCCTATGGCTACACCTTC,CASRDPGGPYGYTF,TRBD1,TRBJ1-2,14,.,TRBV6-6
TGCGCCAGCAGCGTCGACAGGGGGCGCCCCTACGAGCAGTACTTC,CASSVDRGRPYEQYF,TRBD1,TRBJ2-7,15,.,TRBV5-1
TGTGCCAGCAGCCGCACCGCGGGCACAAGCTCCTACAATGAGCAGTTCTTC,CASSRTAGTSSYNEQFF,.,TRBJ2-1,17,.,TRBV7-6